This T cell receptor (beta chain) was documented in a study of identical twins. TCRdb called the 5' RACE reads again in MiXCR, with one record for every CDR3 protein. The sample shows 450,000 or so distinct CDR3 sequences, 14% of them seen only once. Germline V gives CDR1 ENHRY, CDR2 SYGVKD. This CDR3 spans 14 amino acids. The germline V and J ends were trimmed by 11 bases and 5 bases, with 19 bases remaining between them. Study-wide results and limits: The authors noted that invariant MAIT and iNKT cells could partly confound zero-insertion analyses. Fewer insertions characterized abundant cord blood beta clonotypes, whereas memory repertoires showed none.

In its sample, this clonotype was seen a few times. Its antigen is as yet unknown. These data were likewise used in another study, on yellow fever vaccine responses in identical twins. That work states: Convergence reportedly seemed to mark part of the twins' vaccine T cell response, with personalization marking the rest.

The specimen was CD4+ T cells sorted from blood. The chain is built from TRBV10-3 and TRBJ1-5, with D perhaps TRBD1 (6 bases). The receptor was isolated from a woman aged 18-29 years in good health. The CDR3 is CASRGGGRDQPQHF. For the CDR3, the DNA is TGTGCCTCCCGGGGGGGGGGCAGGGATCAGCCCCAGCATTTT.